This is a list of T cell receptor beta chains from one sample in a study of OX40 agonist ivuxolimab in advanced cancers. TCRdb's table, derived via immunoSEQ multiplex PCR, lists solely in-frame clones and lacks some. The data show roughly 80,000 clones, with around 86% seen just once and 0.3% to 0.4% held by the top ten. The sample here was CD4+ or CD8+ T cells sorted from blood, taken in a trial of the OX40 agonist ivuxolimab. All receptors come from an adult with an advanced solid tumor such as melanoma, head and neck, liver or kidney cancer. The CDR3 runs from the conserved cysteine through the conserved F or W. Clone size is shown for a subset of rows, as once, few, many or a class of expanded clone.

v_gene | abundance | CDR3aa
TRBV30 | . | CAWSPRGAQYF
TRBV6-5 | . | CASRPGQGLNSPLHF
TRBV6-5 | . | CASSPQRTNEKLFF
TRBV5-1 | few | CASSLDLRGYTF
TRBV7-8 | few | CASSLWEDRGYTF
TRBV11-2 | . | CASSATVAGNTIYF
TRBV6-1 | few | CASSERPGSQYF
TRBV18 | . | CASSPPYGTGALNTEAFF
TRBV2 | . | CASSTRLYTGELFF
TRBV11-1 | . | CASSSLYNEQFF
TRBV19 | . | CASSIPTTNYGYTF
TRBV9 | . | CASSPGAGRNTIYF
TRBV9 | few | CASSVDGNTIYF
TRBV4-1 | few | CASSLQFNQPQHF
TRBV5-1 | once | CASSATGVRFTEAFF
TRBV2 | . | CASRGTGNTGELFF
TRBV19 | . | CASSLRQRRGTGELFF
TRBV11-3 | . | CASSTGLQETQYF
TRBV6-6 | . | CASSYEGEETQYF
TRBV18 | few | CASSGVGYGYTF
TRBV20-1 | . | CSASRLHGYTF
TRBV28 | . | CASTSGRGITGELFF
TRBV7-9 | . | CASQARGTGATNYGYTF
TRBV5-8 | . | CASRDLLSGVSLNTEAFF
TRBV30 | . | CAWSVSDTSSGNTIYF
TRBV6-5 | . | CASSPGPADTQYF
TRBV28 | . | CASSVPSGPRTDTQYF
TRBV18 | few | CASSWDRGEGEYGYTF
TRBV2 | once | CASSEQGANQPQHF
TRBV9 | once | CASSVEGQGTGELFF
TRBV7-2 | . | CASSLNKGALYEQYF
TRBV28 | . | CASSSGTSGRTDTQYF
TRBV18 | . | CASSPEAHGYTF
TRBV25-1 | . | CASSAVREEQFF
TRBV29-1 | . | CSVGSRARSEKLFF
TRBV7-2 | . | CASGARAVMTEAFF
TRBV5-6 | . | CASSLRRQVSREQYF
TRBV5-1 | once | CASSWETGDTQYF
TRBV5-1 | . | CASSLVGGLGTATNEKLFF
TRBV7-2 | . | CASSLLGMGNQPQHF
TRBV19 | few | CASSIGAGSTEAFF
TRBV19 | . | CAVSWRPSTGELFF
TRBV5-1 | . | CASSLETGRGELFF
TRBV27 | . | CATNRGITYGYTF
TRBV18 | . | CASSPNRNTEAFF
TRBV28 | . | CASSFFGATNEKLFF
TRBV28 | few | CASTRGPRETQYF
TRBV10-3 | . | CAISAGLVYTF
TRBV4-1 | once | CASSQQGVDGYTF
TRBV5-8 | . | CASSSGTGPSNQPQHF